This TCR beta chain was sequenced in a study of T cells in Graves' hyperthyroidism and ophthalmopathy. Researchers took RNA transcripts and amplified the TCR beta CDR3 regions from them. First-round RT-PCR of the TCR CDR3 relied on the HTBI primer set. MiXCR was run by TCRdb on the multiplex PCR reads, yielding one entry per CDR3 protein. The sample has 500,000 to 600,000 distinct CDR3 sequences; about 46% are singletons. Researchers barred patients who had uncontrolled infection, other autoimmune disease, pregnancy or lactation. Trimming took 6 bases from V and 7 from J; bases not matched to a gene: 5. CDR1 and CDR2 (germline): SNHLY, FYNNEI. The CDR3 totals 13 residues. As to this clonotype: Its antigen is unidentified.

Study-wide results and caveats: Ophthalmopathy and stable hyperthyroidism were told apart by a 13 V-J model. Ophthalmopathy prediction by the model preceded onset by a median about 6 months. Most thyroid clonotypes expanded above 0.001 appeared in blood too.

The receptor comes from an adult woman with Graves' disease, either hyperthyroidism or ophthalmopathy (not recorded which). This chain connects TRBV2 to TRBJ2-7; TRBD2 aligns across 11 bases. The specimen was peripheral blood or thyroid tissue (not recorded which). The CDR3 bases are TGTGCCAGCAGGATGGGACTAGCGGAAGAGCAGTACTTC. Encoded protein: CASRMGLAEEQYF. The whole variable domain, filled in from reference TRBV2 and TRBJ2-7, reads EPEVTQTPSHQVTQMGQEVILRCVPISNHLYFYWYRQILGQKVEFLVSFYNNEISEKSEIFDDQFSVERPDGSNFTLKIRSTKLEDSAMYFCASRMGLAEEQYFGPGTRLTVT.